This T cell receptor (beta chain) was found in a study of blood T cell repertoires in COVID-19. The data were produced by immunoSEQ multiplex PCR, yet TCRdb's version contains in-frame clones alone and is incomplete. The profile shows hundreds of thousands of clones, 75% to 90% of them singletons. The TCR sequence derives from a woman aged 25-40 years with acute or convalescent COVID-19. Sequencing was performed on peripheral blood.

The CDR3 bases are TGTGCCAGCAGCCAGCGGGGTCAGCCCCAGCATTTT. It specifies CASSQRGQPQHF. V and J are TRBV14 and TRBJ1-5; D is uncertain. Per the germline V gene, CDR1 is SGHDN and CDR2 is FVKESK. CDR3 size: 12 residues. The V end lost 3 bases, the J end lost 6 bases, and 6 bases lay between the germline ends.